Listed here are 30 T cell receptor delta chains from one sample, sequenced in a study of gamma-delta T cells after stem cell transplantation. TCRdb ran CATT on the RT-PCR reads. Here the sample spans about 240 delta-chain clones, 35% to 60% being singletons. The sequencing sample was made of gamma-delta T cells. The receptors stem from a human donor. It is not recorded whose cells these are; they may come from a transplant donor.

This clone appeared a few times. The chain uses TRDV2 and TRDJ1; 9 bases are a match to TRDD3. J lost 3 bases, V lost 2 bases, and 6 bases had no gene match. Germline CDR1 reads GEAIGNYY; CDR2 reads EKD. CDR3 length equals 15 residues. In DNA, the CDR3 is TGTGCCTGTGACATACTGGGGGACCTTCCCGATAAACTCATCTTT. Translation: CACDILGDLPDKLIF.

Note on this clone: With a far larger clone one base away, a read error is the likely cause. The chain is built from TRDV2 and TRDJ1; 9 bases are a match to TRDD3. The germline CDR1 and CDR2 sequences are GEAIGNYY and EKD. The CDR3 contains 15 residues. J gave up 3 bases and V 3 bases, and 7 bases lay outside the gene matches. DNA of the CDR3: TGTGCCTGTGACGCCGTTGGGGATACGGCCGATAAACTCATCTTT. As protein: CACDAVGDTADKLIF.

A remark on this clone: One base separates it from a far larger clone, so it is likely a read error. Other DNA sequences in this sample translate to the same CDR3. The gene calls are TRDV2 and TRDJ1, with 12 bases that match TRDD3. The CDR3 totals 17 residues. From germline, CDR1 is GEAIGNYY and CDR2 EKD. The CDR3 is CACDNVLGDTYTDKLIF. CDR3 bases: TGCGCCTGTGACAATGTACTGGGGGATACTTACACCGATAAACTCATCTTT.

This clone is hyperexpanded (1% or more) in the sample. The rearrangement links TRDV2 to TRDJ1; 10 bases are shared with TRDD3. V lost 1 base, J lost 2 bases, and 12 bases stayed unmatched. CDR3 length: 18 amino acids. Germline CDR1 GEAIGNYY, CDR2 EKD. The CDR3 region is CACDTILGDSLETDKLIF. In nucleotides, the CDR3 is TGTGCCTGTGACACTATACTGGGGGATTCCCTCGAGACCGATAAACTCATCTTT.

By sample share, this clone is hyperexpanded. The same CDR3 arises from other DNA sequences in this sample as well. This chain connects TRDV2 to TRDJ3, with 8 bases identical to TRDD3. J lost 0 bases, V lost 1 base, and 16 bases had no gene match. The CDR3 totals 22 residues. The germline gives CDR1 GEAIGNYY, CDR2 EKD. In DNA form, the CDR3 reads TGTGCCTGTGACACTGGAACTGGGGGTTCTCTCTTAAGCTCCTGGGACACCCGACAGATGTTTTTC. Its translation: CACDTGTGGSLLSSWDTRQMFF.

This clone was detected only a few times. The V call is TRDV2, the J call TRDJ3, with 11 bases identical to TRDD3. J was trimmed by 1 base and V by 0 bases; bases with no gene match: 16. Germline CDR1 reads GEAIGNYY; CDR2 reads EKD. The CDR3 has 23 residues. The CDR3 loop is CACDTVLGDRGYLESWDTRQMFF. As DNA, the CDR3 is TGTGCCTGTGACACCGTACTGGGGGATAGGGGATACCTAGAGTCCTGGGACACCCGACAGATGTTTTTC.

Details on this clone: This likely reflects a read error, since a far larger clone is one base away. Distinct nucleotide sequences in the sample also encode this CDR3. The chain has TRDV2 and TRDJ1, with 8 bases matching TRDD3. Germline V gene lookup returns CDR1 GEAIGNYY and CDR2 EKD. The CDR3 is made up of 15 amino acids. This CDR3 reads CACDTLGENTDKLIF. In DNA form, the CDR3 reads TGCGCCTGTGACACGCTGGGGGAGAACACAGATAAACTCATCTTT.

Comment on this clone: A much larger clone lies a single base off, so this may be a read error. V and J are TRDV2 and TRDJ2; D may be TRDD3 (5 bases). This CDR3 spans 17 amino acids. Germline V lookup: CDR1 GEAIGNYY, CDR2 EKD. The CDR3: CARDNVDGGRWAAQLFF. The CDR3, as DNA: TGTGCCCGTGACAACGTGGACGGGGGCCGCTGGGCAGCACAACTCTTCTTT.

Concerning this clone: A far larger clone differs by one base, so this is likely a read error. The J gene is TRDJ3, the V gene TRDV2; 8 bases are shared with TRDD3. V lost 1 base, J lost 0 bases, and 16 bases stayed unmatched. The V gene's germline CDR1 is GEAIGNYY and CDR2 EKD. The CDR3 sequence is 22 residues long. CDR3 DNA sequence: TGTGCCTGTGACACTGGAACTGGGGGTCCTCTCTTAAGCTCCTGGGACACCCGACAGATGTTTTTC. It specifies CACDTGTGGPLLSSWDTRQMFF.

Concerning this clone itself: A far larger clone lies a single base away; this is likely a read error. CDR3 DNA sequence: TGTGCCAGTGACACCGTTGGGGATACGGCCGATAAACTCATCTTT. Translated: CASDTVGDTADKLIF. This chain joins TRDV2 and TRDJ1, with 9 nucleotides matching TRDD3. This CDR3 spans 15 amino acids. Germline CDR1 is GEAIGNYY and CDR2 is EKD.

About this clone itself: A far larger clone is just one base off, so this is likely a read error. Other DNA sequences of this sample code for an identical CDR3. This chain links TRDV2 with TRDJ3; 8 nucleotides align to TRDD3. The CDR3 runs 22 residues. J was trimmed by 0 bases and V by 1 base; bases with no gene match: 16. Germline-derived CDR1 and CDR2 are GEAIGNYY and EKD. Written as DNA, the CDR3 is TGTGCCTGTGACACTGGGACTGGGGGTTCTCTCTTAAGCTCCTGGGACACCCGACAGATGTTTTTC. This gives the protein CACDTGTGGSLLSSWDTRQMFF.

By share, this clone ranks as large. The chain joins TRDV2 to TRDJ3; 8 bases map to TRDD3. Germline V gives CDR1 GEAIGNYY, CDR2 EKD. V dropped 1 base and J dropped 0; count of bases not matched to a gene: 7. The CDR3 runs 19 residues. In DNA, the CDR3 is TGTGCCTGTGACACGACTGGGGGTCAAAGCTCCTGGGACACCCGACAGATGTTTTTC. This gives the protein CACDTTGGQSSWDTRQMFF.

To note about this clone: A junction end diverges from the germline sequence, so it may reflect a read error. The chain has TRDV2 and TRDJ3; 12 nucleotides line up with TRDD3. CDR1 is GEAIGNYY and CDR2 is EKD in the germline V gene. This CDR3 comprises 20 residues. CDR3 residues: CACDTVALGDTPERARQMFF. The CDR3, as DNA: TGTGCCTGTGACACCGTAGCACTGGGGGATACTCCTGAGCGTGCCCGGCAGATGTTTTTC.

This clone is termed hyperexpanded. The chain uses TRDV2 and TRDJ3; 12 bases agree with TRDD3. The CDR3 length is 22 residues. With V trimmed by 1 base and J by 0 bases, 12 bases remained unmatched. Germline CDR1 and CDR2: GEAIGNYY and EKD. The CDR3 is CACDTAGGYGDESSWDTRQMFF. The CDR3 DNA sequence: TGTGCCTGTGACACAGCTGGGGGATACGGTGATGAAAGCTCCTGGGACACCCGACAGATGTTTTTC.

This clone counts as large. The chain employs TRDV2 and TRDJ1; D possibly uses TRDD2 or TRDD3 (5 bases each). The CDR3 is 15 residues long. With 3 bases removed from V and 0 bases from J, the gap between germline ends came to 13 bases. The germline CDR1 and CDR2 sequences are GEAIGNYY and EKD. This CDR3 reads CACDFLMGYTDKLIF. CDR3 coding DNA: TGTGCCTGTGACTTCCTCATGGGGTACACCGATAAACTCATCTTT.

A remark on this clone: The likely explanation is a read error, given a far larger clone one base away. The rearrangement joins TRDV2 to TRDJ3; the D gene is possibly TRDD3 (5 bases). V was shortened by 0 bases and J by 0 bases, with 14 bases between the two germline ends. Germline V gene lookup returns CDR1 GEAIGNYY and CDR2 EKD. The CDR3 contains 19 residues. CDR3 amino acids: CACDTALAPSSWDTRQMFF. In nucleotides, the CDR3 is TGTGCCTGTGACACCGCACTGGCCCCGAGCTCCTGGGACACCCGACAGATGTTTTTC.

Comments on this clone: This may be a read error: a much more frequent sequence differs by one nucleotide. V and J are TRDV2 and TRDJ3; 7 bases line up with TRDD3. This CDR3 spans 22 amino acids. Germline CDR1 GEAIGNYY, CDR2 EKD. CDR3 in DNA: TGTGCCTGTGACACCTATGGACTGGGGATCGACCCTAGCTCCTGGGACACCCGACAGGTGTTTTTC. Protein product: CACDTYGLGIDPSSWDTRQVFF.

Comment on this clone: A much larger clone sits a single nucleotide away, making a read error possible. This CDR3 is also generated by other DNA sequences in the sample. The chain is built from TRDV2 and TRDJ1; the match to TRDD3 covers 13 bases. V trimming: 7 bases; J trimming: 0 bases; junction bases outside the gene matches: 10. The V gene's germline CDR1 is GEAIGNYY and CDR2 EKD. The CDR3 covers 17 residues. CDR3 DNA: TGTGCCTGCGACTTACTGGGGGATACGGGCCACACCGATAAACTCATCTTT. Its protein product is CACDLLGDTGHTDKLIF.

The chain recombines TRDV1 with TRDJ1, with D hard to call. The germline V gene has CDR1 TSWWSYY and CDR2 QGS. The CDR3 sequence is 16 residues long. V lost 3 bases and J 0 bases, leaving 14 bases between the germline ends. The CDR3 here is CALGDPASAYTDKLIF. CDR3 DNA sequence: TGTGCTCTTGGGGACCCGGCCTCCGCGTACACCGATAAACTCATCTTT.

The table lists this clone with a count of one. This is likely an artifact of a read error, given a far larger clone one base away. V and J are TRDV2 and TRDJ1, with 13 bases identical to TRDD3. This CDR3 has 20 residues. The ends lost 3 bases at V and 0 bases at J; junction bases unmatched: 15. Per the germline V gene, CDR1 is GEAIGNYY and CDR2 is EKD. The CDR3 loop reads CACDAVLLGDTRGYTDKLIF. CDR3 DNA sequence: TGTGCCTGTGACGCCGTTTTACTGGGGGATACGCGTGGATACACCGATAAACTCATCTTT.

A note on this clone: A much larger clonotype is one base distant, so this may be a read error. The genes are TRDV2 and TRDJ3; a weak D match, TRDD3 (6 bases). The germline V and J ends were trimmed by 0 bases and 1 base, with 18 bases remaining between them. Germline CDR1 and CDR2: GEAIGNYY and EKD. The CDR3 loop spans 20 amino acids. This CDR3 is CACDTVGEIRQSWDTRQMFF. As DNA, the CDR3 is TGTGCCTGTGACACCGTGGGAGAGATACGTCAGTCCTGGGACACCCGACAGATGTTTTTC.

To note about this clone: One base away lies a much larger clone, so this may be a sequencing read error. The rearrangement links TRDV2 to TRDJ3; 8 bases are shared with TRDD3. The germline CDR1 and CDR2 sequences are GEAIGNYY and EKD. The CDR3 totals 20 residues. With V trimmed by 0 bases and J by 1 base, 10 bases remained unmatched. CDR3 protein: CACDTAGGIRQSWDTRQMFF. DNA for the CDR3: TGTGCCTGTGACACCGCGGGAGGGATACGTCAGTCCTGGGACACCCGACAGATGTTTTTC.

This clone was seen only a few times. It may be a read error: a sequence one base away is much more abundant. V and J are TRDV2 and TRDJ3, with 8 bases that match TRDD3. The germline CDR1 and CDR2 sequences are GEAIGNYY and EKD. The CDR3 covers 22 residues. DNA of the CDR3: TGTGCCCGTGACACTGGAACTGGGGGTTCTCTCTTAAGCTCCTGGGACACCCGACAGATGTTTTTC. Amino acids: CARDTGTGGSLLSSWDTRQMFF.

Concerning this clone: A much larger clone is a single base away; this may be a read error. DNA for the CDR3: TGTGCCTGTGACACCTTACTGAGGGCTATGTACACCGATAAACTCATCTTT. This sequence encodes CACDTLLRAMYTDKLIF. The chain employs TRDV2 and TRDJ1; D unclear. The germline gives CDR1 GEAIGNYY, CDR2 EKD. This CDR3 has 17 amino acids. The ends were cut back, 0 bases at V and 0 bases at J, with 16 bases in the middle.

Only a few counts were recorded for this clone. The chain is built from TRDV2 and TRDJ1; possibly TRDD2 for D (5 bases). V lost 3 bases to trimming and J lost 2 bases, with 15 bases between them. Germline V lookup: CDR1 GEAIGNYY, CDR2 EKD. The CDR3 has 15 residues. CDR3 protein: CACDPLASKTDKLIF. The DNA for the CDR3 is TGTGCCTGTGACCCGTTGGCTTCCAAGACCGATAAACTCATCTTT.

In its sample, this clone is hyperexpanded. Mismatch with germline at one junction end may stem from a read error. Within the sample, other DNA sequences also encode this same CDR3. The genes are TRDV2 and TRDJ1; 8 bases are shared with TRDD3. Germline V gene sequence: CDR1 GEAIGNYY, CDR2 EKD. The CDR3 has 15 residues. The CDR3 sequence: CACDTLGENTDKLIF. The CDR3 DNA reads TGTGCCTGTGACACGCTGGGGGAGAACACAGATAAACTCATCTTT.

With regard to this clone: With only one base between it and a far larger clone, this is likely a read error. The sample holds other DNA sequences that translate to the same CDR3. The CDR3 reads CACDTGDGGYPNKLIF. Here the CDR3 DNA reads TGTGCCTGTGACACCGGCGATGGGGGATACCCTAATAAGCTCATCTTT. The rearrangement joins TRDV2 to TRDJ1; 10 bases line up with TRDD3. Germline V CDR1 and CDR2: GEAIGNYY, EKD. There are 16 residues in the CDR3.

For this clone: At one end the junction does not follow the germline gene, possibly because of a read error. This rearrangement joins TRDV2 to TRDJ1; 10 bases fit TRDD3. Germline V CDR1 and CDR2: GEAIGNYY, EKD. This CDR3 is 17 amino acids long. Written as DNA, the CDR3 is TGTGCCTGTGACACCACTTCCTACAGGGGGATACGCGATAAATTCATCTTT. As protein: CACDTTSYRGIRDKFIF.

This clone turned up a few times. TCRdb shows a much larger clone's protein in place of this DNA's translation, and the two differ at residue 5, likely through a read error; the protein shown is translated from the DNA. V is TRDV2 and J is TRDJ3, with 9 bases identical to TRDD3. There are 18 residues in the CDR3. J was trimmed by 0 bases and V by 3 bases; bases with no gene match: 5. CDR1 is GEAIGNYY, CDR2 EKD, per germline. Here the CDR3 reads CACDAVLGDSWDTRQMFF. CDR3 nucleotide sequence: TGTGCCTGTGACGCCGTACTGGGGGACTCCTGGGACACCCGACAGATGTTTTTC.

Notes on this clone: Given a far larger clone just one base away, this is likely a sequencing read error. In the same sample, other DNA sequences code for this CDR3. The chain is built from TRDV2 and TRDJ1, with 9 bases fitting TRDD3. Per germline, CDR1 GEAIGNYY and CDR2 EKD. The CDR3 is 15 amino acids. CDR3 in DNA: TGTGCCTGTGACACCGTTGGGGATACGGCCGATAAGCTCATCTTT. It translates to CACDTVGDTADKLIF.